This T cell receptor (beta chain) was sequenced during a study of blood T cell repertoires in COVID-19. Study as a whole: COVID-19 samples, acute and convalescent, were from the United States, Italy and Spain.

The CDR3 runs to 16 residues. V was clipped by 6 bases and J by 7 bases; unmatched bases: 14. From germline, CDR1 is LGHNA and CDR2 YNFKEQ. Under the authors' procedure: Estimation of nucleated cell counts was performed using reference gene primer amplification. Libraries were prepared by immunoSEQ multiplex PCR; TCRdb keeps only in-frame clonotypes and omits some of them. Clone size and V and J calls were adopted from that table, with D and trimming inferred from the DNA. Of 200,000 to 300,000 clones in the sample, 75% to 90% were seen once. The specimen sequenced was peripheral blood. The clonotype was recovered from a man in his forties with acute or convalescent COVID-19. This chain connects TRBV4-2 to TRBJ1-1; 10 bases match TRBD1. The CDR3 loop reads CASSPKYDRGLGEAFF. CDR3 DNA: TGTGCCAGCAGTCCAAAATATGACAGGGGGCTTGGTGAAGCTTTCTTT.